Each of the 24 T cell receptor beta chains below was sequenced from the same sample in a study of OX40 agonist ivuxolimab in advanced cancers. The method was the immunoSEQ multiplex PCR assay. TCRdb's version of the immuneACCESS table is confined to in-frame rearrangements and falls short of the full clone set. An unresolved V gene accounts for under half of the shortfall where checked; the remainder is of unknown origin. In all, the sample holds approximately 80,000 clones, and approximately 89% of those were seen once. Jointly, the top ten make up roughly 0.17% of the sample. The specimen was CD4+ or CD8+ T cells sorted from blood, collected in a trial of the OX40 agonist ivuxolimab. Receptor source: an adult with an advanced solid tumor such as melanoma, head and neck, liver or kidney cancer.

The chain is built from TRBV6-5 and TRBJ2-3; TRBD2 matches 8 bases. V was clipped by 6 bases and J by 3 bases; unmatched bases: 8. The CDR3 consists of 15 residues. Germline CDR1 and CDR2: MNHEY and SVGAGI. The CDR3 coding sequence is TGTGCCAGCAGGCCAGCGGGAGTGAGGACAGATACGCAGTATTTT. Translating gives CASRPAGVRTDTQYF.

The CDR3 bases are TGCAGCGTTGAAGCACGACAGGGGGCCGTGAATGAGCAGTTCTTC. This sequence encodes CSVEARQGAVNEQFF. J is TRBJ2-1 and V is TRBV29-1, with 10 bases fitting TRBD1. The CDR3 contains 15 residues. Per the germline V gene, CDR1 is SQVTM and CDR2 is ANQGSEA. The V segment lost 1 base and the J segment 7 bases; nucleotides outside the gene matches: 7.

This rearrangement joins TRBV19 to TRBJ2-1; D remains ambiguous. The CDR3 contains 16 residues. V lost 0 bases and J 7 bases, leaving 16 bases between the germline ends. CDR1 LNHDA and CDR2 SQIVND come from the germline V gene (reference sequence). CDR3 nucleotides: TGTGCCAGTAGTATAGAGGGGTCCACACAGTTAAATGAGCAGTTCTTC. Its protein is CASSIEGSTQLNEQFF. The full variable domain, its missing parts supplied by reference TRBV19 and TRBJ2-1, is DGGITQSPKYLFRKEGQNVTLSCEQNLNHDAMYWYRQDPGQGLRLIYYSQIVNDFQKGDIAEGYSVSREKKESFPLTVTSAQKNPTAFYLCASSIEGSTQLNEQFFGPGTRLTVL.

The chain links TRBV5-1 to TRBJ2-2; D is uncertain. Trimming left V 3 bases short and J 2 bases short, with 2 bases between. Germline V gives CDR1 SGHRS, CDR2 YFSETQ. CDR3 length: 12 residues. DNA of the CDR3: TGCGCCAGCAGCTACAACACCGGGGAGCTGTTTTTT. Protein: CASSYNTGELFF.

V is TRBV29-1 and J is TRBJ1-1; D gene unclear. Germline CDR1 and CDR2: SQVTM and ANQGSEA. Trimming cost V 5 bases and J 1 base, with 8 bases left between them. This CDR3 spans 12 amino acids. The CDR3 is CSVSSGNTEAFF. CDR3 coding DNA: TGCAGCGTTTCCTCGGGGAACACTGAAGCTTTCTTT. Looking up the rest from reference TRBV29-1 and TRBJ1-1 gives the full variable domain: SAVISQKPSRDICQRGTSLTIQCQVDSQVTMMFWYRQQPGQSLTLIATANQGSEATYESGFVIDKFPISRPNLTFSTLTVSNMSPEDSSIYLCSVSSGNTEAFFGQGTRLTVV.

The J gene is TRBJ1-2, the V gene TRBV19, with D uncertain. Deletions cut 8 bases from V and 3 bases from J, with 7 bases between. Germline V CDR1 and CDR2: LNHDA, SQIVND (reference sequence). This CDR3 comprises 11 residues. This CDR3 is CASWMYYGYTF. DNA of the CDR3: TGTGCCAGTTGGATGTACTATGGCTACACCTTC.

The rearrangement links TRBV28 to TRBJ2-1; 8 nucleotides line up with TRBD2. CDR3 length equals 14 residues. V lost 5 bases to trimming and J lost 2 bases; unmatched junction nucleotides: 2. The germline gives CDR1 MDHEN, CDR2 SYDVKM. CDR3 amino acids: CASSLSGTYNEQFF. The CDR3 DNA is TGTGCCAGCAGTCTTAGCGGGACCTACAATGAGCAGTTCTTC.

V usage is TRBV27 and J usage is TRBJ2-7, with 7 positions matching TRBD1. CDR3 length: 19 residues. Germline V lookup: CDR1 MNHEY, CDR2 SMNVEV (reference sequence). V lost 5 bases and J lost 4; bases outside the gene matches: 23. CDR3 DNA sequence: TGTGCCAGCAGTCCAACCGGACAGGCGTCGGGTTATCGTTCTTACGAGCAGTACTTC. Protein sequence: CASSPTGQASGYRSYEQYF.

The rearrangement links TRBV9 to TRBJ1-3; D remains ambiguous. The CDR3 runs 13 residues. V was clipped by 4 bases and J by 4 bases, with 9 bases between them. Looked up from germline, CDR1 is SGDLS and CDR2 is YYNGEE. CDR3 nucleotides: TGTGCCAGCAGCCATACAACCGGAAACACCATATATTTT. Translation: CASSHTTGNTIYF.

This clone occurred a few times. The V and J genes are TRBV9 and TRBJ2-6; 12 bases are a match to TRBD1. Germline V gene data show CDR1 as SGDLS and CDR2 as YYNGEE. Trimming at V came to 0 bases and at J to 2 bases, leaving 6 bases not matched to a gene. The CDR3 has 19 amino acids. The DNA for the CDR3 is TGTGCCAGCAGCGTAGGATGGGACAGGGGGCTAACTGGGGCCAACGTCCTGACTTTC. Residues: CASSVGWDRGLTGANVLTF.

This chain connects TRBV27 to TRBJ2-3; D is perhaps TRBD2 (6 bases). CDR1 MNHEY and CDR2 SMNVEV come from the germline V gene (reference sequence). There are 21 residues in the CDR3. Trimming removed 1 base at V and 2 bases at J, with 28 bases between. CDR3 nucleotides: TGTGCCAGCAGTTTATATACCCCCTCGAGGGCAACTAGCCGATCCACAGATACGCAGTATTTT. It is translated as CASSLYTPSRATSRSTDTQYF.

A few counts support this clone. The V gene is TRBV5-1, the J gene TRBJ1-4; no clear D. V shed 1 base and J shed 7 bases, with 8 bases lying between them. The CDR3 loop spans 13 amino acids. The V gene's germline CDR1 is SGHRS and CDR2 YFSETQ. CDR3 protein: CASSLSPGEKLFF. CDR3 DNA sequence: TGCGCCAGCAGCTTGTCCCCAGGTGAAAAACTGTTTTTT.

CDR3 region: CASTGSRIGNYGYTF. The CDR3 nucleotides read TGTGCCAGTACGGGGAGCAGGATAGGGAACTATGGCTACACCTTC. The rearrangement joins TRBV19 to TRBJ1-2, with D unclear. The V end lost 7 bases, the J end lost 2 bases, and 17 bases lay between the germline ends. Germline V lookup: CDR1 LNHDA, CDR2 SQIVND (reference sequence). The CDR3 totals 15 residues.

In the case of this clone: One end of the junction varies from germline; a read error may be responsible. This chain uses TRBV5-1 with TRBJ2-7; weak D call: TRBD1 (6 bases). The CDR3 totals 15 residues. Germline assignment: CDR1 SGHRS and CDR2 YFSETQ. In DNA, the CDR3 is TGCGCCAGCAGGTTGGGGACAATGAGCTCCTACGAGCAGTACTTC. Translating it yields CASRLGTMSSYEQYF.

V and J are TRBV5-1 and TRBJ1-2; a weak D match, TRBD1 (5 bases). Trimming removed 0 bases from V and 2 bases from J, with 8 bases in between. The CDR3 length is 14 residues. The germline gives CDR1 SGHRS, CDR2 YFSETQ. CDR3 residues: CASSLGQMNYGYTF. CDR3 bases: TGCGCCAGCAGCTTGGGACAGATGAACTATGGCTACACCTTC.

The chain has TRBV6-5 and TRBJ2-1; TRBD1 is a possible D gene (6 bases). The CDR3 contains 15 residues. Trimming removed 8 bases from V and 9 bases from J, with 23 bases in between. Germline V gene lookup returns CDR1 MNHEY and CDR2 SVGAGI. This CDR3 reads CASGRDTASQVEQFF. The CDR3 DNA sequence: TGTGCCAGCGGTCGGGACACCGCCAGTCAGGTTGAGCAGTTCTTC.

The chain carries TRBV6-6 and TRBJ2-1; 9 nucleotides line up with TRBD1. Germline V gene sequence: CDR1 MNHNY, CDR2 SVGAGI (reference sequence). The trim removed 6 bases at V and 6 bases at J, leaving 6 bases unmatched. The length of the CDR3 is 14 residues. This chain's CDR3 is CASSRDRVLNEQFF. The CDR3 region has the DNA TGTGCCAGCAGCCGGGACAGGGTCCTCAATGAGCAGTTCTTC.

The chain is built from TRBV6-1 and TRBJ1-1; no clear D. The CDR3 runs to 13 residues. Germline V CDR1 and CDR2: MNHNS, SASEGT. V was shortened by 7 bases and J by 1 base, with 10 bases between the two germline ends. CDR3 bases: TGTGCCAGCAATAACCCCCAGAACACTGAAGCTTTCTTT. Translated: CASNNPQNTEAFF.

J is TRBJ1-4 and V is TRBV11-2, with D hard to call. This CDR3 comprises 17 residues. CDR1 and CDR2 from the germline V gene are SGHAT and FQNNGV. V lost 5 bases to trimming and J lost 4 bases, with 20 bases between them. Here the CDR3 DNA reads TGTGCCAGCAGCATAAGGCTACATGCCTTGGATAATGAAAAACTGTTTTTT. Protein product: CASSIRLHALDNEKLFF.

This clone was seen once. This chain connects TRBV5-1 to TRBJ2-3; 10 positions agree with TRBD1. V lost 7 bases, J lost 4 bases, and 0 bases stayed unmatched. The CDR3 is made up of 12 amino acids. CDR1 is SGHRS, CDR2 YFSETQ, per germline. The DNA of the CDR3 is TGCGCCAGCGGACAGGGGGCAGATACGCAGTATTTT. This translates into CASGQGADTQYF.

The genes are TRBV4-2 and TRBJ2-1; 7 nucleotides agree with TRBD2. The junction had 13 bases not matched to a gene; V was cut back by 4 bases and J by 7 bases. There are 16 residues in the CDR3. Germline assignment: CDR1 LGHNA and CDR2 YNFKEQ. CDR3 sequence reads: CASSPRGDLTGNEQFF. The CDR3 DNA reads TGTGCCAGCAGCCCTCGGGGGGACCTGACGGGGAATGAGCAGTTCTTC.

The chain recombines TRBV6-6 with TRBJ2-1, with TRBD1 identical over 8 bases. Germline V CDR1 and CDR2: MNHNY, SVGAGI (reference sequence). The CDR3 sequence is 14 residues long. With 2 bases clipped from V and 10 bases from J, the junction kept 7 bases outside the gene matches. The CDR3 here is CASSYPGQAREQFF. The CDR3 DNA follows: TGTGCCAGCAGTTACCCGGGACAGGCGCGGGAGCAGTTCTTC.

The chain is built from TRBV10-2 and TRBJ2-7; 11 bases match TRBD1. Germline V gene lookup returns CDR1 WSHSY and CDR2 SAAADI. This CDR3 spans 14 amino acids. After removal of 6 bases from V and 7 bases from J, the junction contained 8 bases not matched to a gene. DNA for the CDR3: TGCGCCAGCAGGGGGGGACAGGGGGAAGGGGAGCAGTACTTC. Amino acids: CASRGGQGEGEQYF.

CDR3 region: CAWSVLGRGRSGTEAFF. CDR3 DNA: TGTGCCTGGAGTGTACTAGGCAGGGGGCGATCGGGGACTGAAGCTTTCTTT. This chain joins TRBV30 and TRBJ1-1, with 8 bases that match TRBD1. The CDR3 extends over 17 amino acids. Germline V CDR1 and CDR2: GTSNPN, SVGIG (reference sequence). With 0 bases clipped from V and 5 bases from J, the junction kept 14 bases outside the gene matches.